One and the same sample provided the 8 T cell receptor beta chains below, sequenced in a study of beta chain features in type 1 diabetes. Their target antigens are unknown. General observations from the study: All four CD4+ subsets of Type 1 diabetes patients contained TCRB CDR3s that were moderately but significantly shorter.

Investigators reverse transcribed all isolated RNA, so they sequenced expressed TCRB transcripts. Using immunoSEQ multiplex PCR, the repertoire was profiled, and TCRdb retains in-frame clones only, with some absent. The sample carries about 120,000 clones, roughly 15% recorded once. The sample taken for sequencing was central memory CD4+ T cells from blood. The receptor source for this set is a man younger than 40 with type 1 diabetes.

V usage is TRBV29-1 and J usage is TRBJ1-5; D uncertain. Germline CDR1 reads SQVTM; CDR2 reads ANQGSEA. The CDR3 is made up of 13 amino acids. Trimming pared 6 bases from V and 0 bases from J, leaving 9 bases between. CDR3 sequence reads: CSVRISSNQPQHF. The CDR3 DNA is TGCAGCGTCAGGATCTCTAGCAATCAGCCCCAGCATTTT.

The chain joins TRBV29-1 to TRBJ1-6; D may be TRBD1 (5 bases). Trimming took off 4 bases at V and 5 bases at J, with 9 bases between the two ends. The CDR3 sequence is 13 residues long. Germline V CDR1 and CDR2: SQVTM, ANQGSEA. CDR3: CSVGQGNNSPLHF. CDR3 DNA: TGCAGCGTTGGGCAGGGAAATAATTCACCCCTCCACTTT. The whole variable domain, remainder taken from reference TRBV29-1 and TRBJ1-6, is SAVISQKPSRDICQRGTSLTIQCQVDSQVTMMFWYRQQPGQSLTLIATANQGSEATYESGFVIDKFPISRPNLTFSTLTVSNMSPEDSSIYLCSVGQGNNSPLHFGNGTRLTVT.

On this clone itself: Other nucleotide sequences in the sample specify the same CDR3. The chain is built from TRBV11-1 and TRBJ2-3; the D is unclear. Trimming took off 3 bases at V and 5 bases at J, with 3 bases between the two ends. The CDR3 is made up of 11 amino acids. Looked up from germline, CDR1 is SGHAT and CDR2 is FQDESV (reference sequence). CDR3 nucleotides: TGTGCCAGCAGCTTCGGAGATACGCAGTATTTT. Protein sequence: CASSFGDTQYF.

This clone has only a few counts. The J gene is TRBJ2-3, the V gene TRBV5-1; D not certain. Germline CDR1 SGHRS, CDR2 YFSETQ. V dropped 4 bases and J dropped 2 bases, with 14 bases sitting between them. The CDR3 is 15 amino acids. CDR3 sequence: CASSLGQEFTDTQYF. CDR3 coding DNA: TGCGCCAGCAGCCTGGGCCAGGAATTCACAGATACGCAGTATTTT.

This clone was counted a few times. This chain joins TRBV5-1 and TRBJ2-7; no definite D call. The CDR3 spans 11 residues. Germline V gene lookup returns CDR1 SGHRS and CDR2 YFSETQ. V lost 3 bases to trimming and J lost 6 bases, with 7 bases between them. The CDR3 nucleotides are TGCGCCAGCAGCTCGGATTCCGAGCAGTACTTC. Its protein is CASSSDSEQYF.

This clone turned up a few times. The gene calls are TRBV7-9 and TRBJ2-3; no firm D call. V lost 5 bases and J 1 base, leaving 16 bases between the germline ends. CDR1 and CDR2 from the germline V gene are SEHNR and FQNEAQ (reference sequence). The CDR3 spans 16 residues. The CDR3 bases are TGTGCCAGCAGCCTACTTTCCCCCTTCGGCACAGATACGCAGTATTTT. Its translation is CASSLLSPFGTDTQYF.

This clone showed up just a few times. Other nucleotide sequences from this sample produce the same CDR3. This rearrangement joins TRBV2 to TRBJ2-5; the D is unclear. Germline loops: CDR1 SNHLY, CDR2 FYNNEI. The CDR3 consists of 11 residues. Trimming pared 1 base from V and 5 bases from J, leaving 2 bases between. The CDR3 DNA follows: TGTGCCAGCAGTGAAGAGGAGACCCAGTACTTC. It codes for CASSEEETQYF. Together with reference TRBV2 and TRBJ2-5, the CDR3 gives the full variable domain: EPEVTQTPSHQVTQMGQEVILRCVPISNHLYFYWYRQILGQKVEFLVSFYNNEISEKSEIFDDQFSVERPDGSNFTLKIRSTKLEDSAMYFCASSEEETQYFGPGTRLLVL.

The V and J genes are TRBV6-1 and TRBJ2-7; tentative D call: TRBD1 (6 bases). V was shortened by 5 bases and J by 1 base, with 15 bases between the two germline ends. The CDR3 spans 15 residues. Germline assignment: CDR1 MNHNS and CDR2 SASEGT. The CDR3 DNA reads as TGTGCCAGCAGTAACGATCAGGGGTGGTCCTACGAGCAGTACTTC. It encodes CASSNDQGWSYEQYF.